This T cell receptor (beta chain) was recorded in a study of response to subunit inactivated influenza vaccine. Overall study results and limits: The authors put forward the suggestion that each seasonal influenza vaccination may bring in only a limited number of new T cells.

Per the germline V gene, CDR1 is SGHTA and CDR2 is FQGNSA. The CDR3 is made up of 15 amino acids. Between the trimmed V and J ends, which lost 1 base and 2 bases, there was a span of 12 bases. In TCRdb, the RT-PCR reads were re-called with MiXCR into one record per CDR3 protein. The sample has 450,000 to 600,000 distinct CDR3 sequences; approximately 7.1% are singletons. Remarks on this clonotype: Its cognate antigen is unknown.

V and J are TRBV7-2 and TRBJ2-7; tentatively, D is TRBD1 or TRBD2 (5 bases each). This sequence originates from a man aged 45 to 75 who received an inactivated influenza vaccine. Here the sequenced sample was PBMCs from blood, taken less than 30 months after vaccination. This CDR3 is CASSLVTGGPYEQYF. CDR3 DNA sequence: TGTGCCAGCAGCTTAGTTACTGGGGGTCCCTACGAGCAGTACTTC.